This passage covers 10 T cell receptor beta chains from one sample sequenced in a study of blood T cell repertoires in COVID-19 (dated by TCRdb to about 2020). Library method: the immunoSEQ multiplex PCR assay. TCRdb stores this immuneACCESS table with in-frame sequences only. Part of the clones is absent; in the studies checked, under half of the shortfall reflects unresolved V genes, and no reason is known for the rest. The sample includes roughly 340,000 clones, with 80% to 90% observed a single time. Around 2% of the sample comes from the top ten. Source material: PBMCs or T cells enriched from blood (not recorded which). These receptors all come from a man aged 35 to 55 in a cohort exposed to, infected with or recovered from COVID-19 (not recorded which).

This chain connects TRBV27 to TRBJ2-1, with 7 bases identical to TRBD2. The CDR3 is 15 residues long. Germline values: CDR1 MNHEY, CDR2 SMNVEV (reference sequence). V lost 2 bases, J lost 3 bases, and 4 bases stayed unmatched. The CDR3 DNA is TGTGCCAGCAGTTTACGGGGGGTATTCTACAATGAGCAGTTCTTC. Translating gives CASSLRGVFYNEQFF.

This rearrangement joins TRBV5-1 to TRBJ2-1; 12 positions agree with TRBD2. The CDR3 is 16 amino acids. V was pared by 1 base and J by 5 bases, with 4 bases of the junction left unmatched. Germline CDR1 is SGHRS and CDR2 is YFSETQ. The CDR3 loop is CASSLSSGRAHNEQFF. CDR3 nucleotides: TGCGCCAGCAGCTTGTCTAGCGGGAGGGCTCACAATGAGCAGTTCTTC.

The chain recombines TRBV11-1 with TRBJ2-7, with D perhaps matching TRBD2 (6 bases). This CDR3 is built from 15 residues. Between the trimmed V and J ends, which lost 0 bases and 0 bases, there was a span of 9 bases. The V gene's germline CDR1 is SGHAT and CDR2 FQDESV (reference sequence). CDR3 region: CASSLAGGPSYEQYF. As DNA, the CDR3 is TGTGCCAGCAGCTTAGCGGGGGGACCCTCCTACGAGCAGTACTTC. Looking up the rest from reference TRBV11-1 and TRBJ2-7 gives the full variable domain: EAEVAQSPRYKITEKSQAVAFWCDPISGHATLYWYRQILGQGPELLVQFQDESVVDDSQLPKDRFSAERLKGVDSTLKIQPAELGDSAMYLCASSLAGGPSYEQYFGPGTRLTVT.

In DNA, the CDR3 is TGTGCCAGCAGCCAAGGAGCCCGGGCCGCAGGGACAGATACGCAGTATTTT. It specifies CASSQGARAAGTDTQYF. The J gene is TRBJ2-3, the V gene TRBV3-1 (or the pseudogene TRBV3-2); D might be TRBD1 (5 bases). The CDR3 is 17 residues long. V was clipped by 1 base and J by 3 bases, with 17 bases between them. Germline loops: CDR1 LGHDT, CDR2 YNNKEL (reference sequence).

This chain uses TRBV5-1 with TRBJ2-2; 8 nucleotides match TRBD2. The germline V gene encodes CDR1 SGHRS and CDR2 YFSETQ. The CDR3 is 15 residues long. V trimming: 4 bases; J trimming: 6 bases; junction bases outside the gene matches: 8. CDR3 residues: CASSRSLAGAGELFF. The CDR3 coding sequence is TGCGCCAGCAGCAGGTCGCTAGCGGGTGCCGGGGAGCTGTTTTTT.

The chain links TRBV5-1 to TRBJ1-2; possibly TRBD1 for D (5 bases). The germline V gene has CDR1 SGHRS and CDR2 YFSETQ. V lost 4 bases and J lost 4, with 14 bases in between. This CDR3 spans 14 amino acids. CDR3 residues: CASSPAQGPYGYTF. The CDR3 coding sequence is TGCGCCAGCAGCCCGGCCCAGGGCCCCTATGGCTACACCTTC.

This chain connects TRBV15 to TRBJ1-3; D remains unclear. The CDR3 has 14 amino acids. From germline, CDR1 is LNHNV and CDR2 YYDKDF (reference sequence). The ends were cut back, 0 bases at V and 8 bases at J, with 11 bases in the middle. CDR3 protein: CATSRDGGSDTIYF. CDR3 DNA: TGTGCCACCAGCAGAGACGGAGGGAGCGACACCATATATTTT.

The chain links TRBV9 to TRBJ2-2; tentatively, D is TRBD2 (6 bases). The CDR3 is 17 amino acids. Per the germline V gene, CDR1 is SGDLS and CDR2 is YYNGEE. V gave up 0 bases and J gave up 5 bases, with 17 bases separating them. CDR3 residues: CASSVATGGKSTGELFF. In nucleotides, the CDR3 is TGTGCCAGCAGCGTAGCTACCGGGGGAAAGTCAACCGGGGAGCTGTTTTTT.

The chain employs TRBV29-1 and TRBJ2-3; D might be TRBD1 (6 bases). This CDR3 has 16 residues. V was pared by 7 bases and J by 1 base, with 21 bases between. CDR1 is SQVTM and CDR2 is ANQGSEA in the germline V gene. The CDR3 DNA is TGCAGCGCACATAATAGGGGGTCCGGGCGCACAGATACGCAGTATTTT. This codes for CSAHNRGSGRTDTQYF.

The rearrangement links TRBV18 to TRBJ1-6, with unresolved D. The length of the CDR3 is 13 residues. CDR1 and CDR2 from the germline V gene are KGHSH and LQKENI. V dropped 3 bases and J dropped 9 bases, with 9 bases sitting between them. CDR3 nucleotides: TGTGCCAGCTCACCCCCAGCGGGTTCACCCCTCCACTTT. It translates to CASSPPAGSPLHF.